The rows below give T cell receptor beta chains drawn from one sample of a study of CD8 T cells in Susac syndrome. Each CDR3 protein gets one entry after TCRdb re-called the immunoSEQ multiplex PCR reads with MiXCR. The sample records 150,000 or so distinct CDR3 sequences, 85% to 95% being singletons. Material for sequencing was CD4+ T cells from PBMCs. These receptors were collected from a human donor with Susac syndrome. Both conserved end residues are part of each CDR3. The order of the fields is V gene, clone size, J gene, CDR3 protein. Rows give clone size only sometimes, using once, few, many, or a class for an expanded clone.

>TRBV30|NA|TRBJ2-7
CAWKKSSGPYEQYF
>TRBV30|once|TRBJ2-6
CAWSLIGWLEGLGGANVLTF
>TRBV7-2|NA|TRBJ2-1
CASSPSHNEQFF
>TRBV5-4|NA|TRBJ2-3
CASSRSGRNTDTQYF
>TRBV20-1|NA|TRBJ1-6
CSARFFLGSNSPLHF
>TRBV7-9|NA|TRBJ2-1
CASSLRQGYNEQFF
>TRBV3-1|NA|TRBJ1-3
CASSQLGNTIYF
>TRBV7-2|NA|TRBJ1-5
CASSPRGGNQPQHF
>TRBV27|NA|TRBJ2-3
CASSTDRGGDTQYF
>TRBV12-3/TRBV12-4|NA|TRBJ2-7
CASSFRQYYEQYF
>TRBV11-1|NA|TRBJ2-7
CASSRGTRGEQYF
>TRBV12-3/TRBV12-4|NA|TRBJ2-6
CASSRRRAGANVLTF
>TRBV30|few|TRBJ1-1
CAWSVRGGTEAFF
>TRBV20-1|NA|TRBJ2-1
CSALLAFSYNEQFF